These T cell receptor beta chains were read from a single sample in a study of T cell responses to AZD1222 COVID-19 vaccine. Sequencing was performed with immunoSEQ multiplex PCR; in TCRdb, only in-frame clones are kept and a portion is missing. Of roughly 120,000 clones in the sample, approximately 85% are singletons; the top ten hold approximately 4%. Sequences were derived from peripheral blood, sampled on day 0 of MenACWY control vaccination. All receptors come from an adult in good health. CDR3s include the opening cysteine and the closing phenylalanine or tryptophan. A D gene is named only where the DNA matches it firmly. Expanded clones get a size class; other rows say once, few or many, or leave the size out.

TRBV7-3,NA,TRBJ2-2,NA,TGTGCCAGCAGCATCCAGGGAGGCAACACCGGGGAGCTGTTTTTT,CASSIQGGNTGELFF
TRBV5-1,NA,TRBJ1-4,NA,TGCGCCAGCAGCTTGGACAGGGATGAAAAACTGTTTTTT,CASSLDRDEKLFF
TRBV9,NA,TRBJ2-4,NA,TGTGCCAGCAGTCTGACGGTAGCCAAAAACATTCAGTACTTC,CASSLTVAKNIQYF
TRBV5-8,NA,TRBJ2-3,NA,TGTGCCAGCAGCATCGGACAGATAACAGATACGCAGTATTTT,CASSIGQITDTQYF
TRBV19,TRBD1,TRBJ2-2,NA,TGTGCCAGTACACCGCGCACAGGGGGCTGGCGCGGGGAGCTGTTTTTT,CASTPRTGGWRGELFF
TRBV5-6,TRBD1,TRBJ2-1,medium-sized,TGTGCCAGCAGCTTGGCCGGGACAGGTAACAATGAGCAGTTCTTC,CASSLAGTGNNEQFF
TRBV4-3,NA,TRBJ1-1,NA,TGCGCCAGCAGCCAAGTTTGGCCTAATGAAGCTTTCTTT,CASSQVWPNEAFF
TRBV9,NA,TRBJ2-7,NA,TGTGCCAGCAGCGAAGGGGCAGGGACCTACGAGCAGTACTTC,CASSEGAGTYEQYF
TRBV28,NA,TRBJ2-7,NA,TGTGCCAGCGCCACCCAGGGACGGTCCTACGAGCAGTACTTC,CASATQGRSYEQYF
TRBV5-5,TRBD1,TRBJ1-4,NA,TGTGCCAGCAGCTTGGTGACAGGGGGGGAACTGTTTTTT,CASSLVTGGELFF
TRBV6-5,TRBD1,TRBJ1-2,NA,TGTGCCAGCAGTTACTCGCAGGGGGACACTCTGGGCTACACCTTC,CASSYSQGDTLGYTF
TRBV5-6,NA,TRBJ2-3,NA,TGTGCCAGCAGACTCATCAATGGAGATACGCAGTATTTT,CASRLINGDTQYF
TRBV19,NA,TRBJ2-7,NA,TGTGCCAGTAGACTAGGGGGGGTCCAGGGTGTCTACGAGCAGTACTTC,CASRLGGVQGVYEQYF
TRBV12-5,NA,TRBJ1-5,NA,TGTGCTAGTGGTTTTTATCGACAGCCCCAGCATTTT,CASGFYRQPQHF
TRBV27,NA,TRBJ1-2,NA,TGTGCCAGCCGCGGGGCAGGGAGTAGTTATGGCTACACCTTC,CASRGAGSSYGYTF
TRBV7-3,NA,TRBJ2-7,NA,TGTGCCAGCAGCCCAGCCGGGACTTCCTACGAGCAGTACTTC,CASSPAGTSYEQYF
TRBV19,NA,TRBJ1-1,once,TGTGCCAGTAGCGAGGACAGCTACACTGAAGCTTTCTTT,CASSEDSYTEAFF
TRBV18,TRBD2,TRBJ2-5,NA,TGTGCCAGCTCACCACCCGGGACTAACCAAGAGACCCAGTACTTC,CASSPPGTNQETQYF
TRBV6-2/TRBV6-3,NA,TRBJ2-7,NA,TGTGCCAGCAGTTACTTAGGACAGCTCTCCTACGAGCAGTACTTC,CASSYLGQLSYEQYF
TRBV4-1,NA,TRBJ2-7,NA,TGCGCCAGCAGCCAGAGGGGGGGGCGCACCTACGAGCAGTACTTC,CASSQRGGRTYEQYF
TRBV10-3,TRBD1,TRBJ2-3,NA,TGTGCCACCGGCGGACAGGGGACAGATACGCAGTATTTT,CATGGQGTDTQYF
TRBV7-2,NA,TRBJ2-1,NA,TGTGCCAGCAGCCCCGATAGGTACGAGCAGTTCTTC,CASSPDRYEQFF
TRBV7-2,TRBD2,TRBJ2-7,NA,TGTGCCAGCAGCTCTACTAGCGGGGGGCCTTCCGAGCAGTACTTC,CASSSTSGGPSEQYF
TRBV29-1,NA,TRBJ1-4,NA,TGCAGCGTGGGGTACCGAAATGAAAAACTGTTTTTT,CSVGYRNEKLFF
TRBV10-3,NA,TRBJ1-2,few,TGTGCCATCACCGGGGACCCACCTTATGGCTACACCTTC,CAITGDPPYGYTF
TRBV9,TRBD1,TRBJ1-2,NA,TGTGCCAGCAGCTTTGGGACAGGGGACTATGGCTACACCTTC,CASSFGTGDYGYTF
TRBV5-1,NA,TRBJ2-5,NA,TGCGCCAGCAGCTTGCGGGGGCCACCCGAGACCCAGTACTTC,CASSLRGPPETQYF
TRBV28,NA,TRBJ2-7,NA,TGTGCCAGCAGTTTGCAATACGAGCAGTACTTC,CASSLQYEQYF
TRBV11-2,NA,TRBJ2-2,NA,TGTGCCAGCAGGCCGCTTAGGCGGTTTGGCGGGGAGCTGTTTTTT,CASRPLRRFGGELFF
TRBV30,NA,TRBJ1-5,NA,TGTGCCTGGAACAGGGGCAATCAGCCCCAGCATTTT,CAWNRGNQPQHF